The subject of this entry is one T cell receptor delta chain. Which antigen it targets is not known. A read error likely explains this, since a far larger clone differs by one base. For each case, genomic DNA was isolated from ten 5-um FFPE scrolls with the QIAamp DNA FFPE tissue kit. To test whether coeliac disease could be classified from the TCR repertoire, the study used duodenal biopsies that were formalin-fixed paraffin-embedded, fully anonymised, and surplus to diagnostic needs. Libraries came from multiplex PCR. TRD repertoires were amplified in bulk from around 150 ng of biopsy DNA using the Biomed-2 kit. Before sequencing, purified TRD amplicons were pooled in equal amounts into a roughly 3.8 nM library. TRD libraries were sequenced on an Illumina MiSeq using v3 chemistry with 2 x 300 cycles. The published analysis was carried out like this. Using FastX, any read was removed if more than 10% of its nucleotides had quality scores below the third quartile calculated per patient. Alignment of reads was performed with IMGT/HighV-QUEST so that V, D and J genes were assigned, CDR3 regions were identified and functionality was assessed. After the sequences were translated into amino acids, every sequence predicted to be non-functional was thrown out. CDR3s were split into kmers, with and without positional annotation; kmer frequencies underwent PCA, and samples were clustered using all 1023 combinations of PCs 1-10. Classification was validated by leave-one-out cross-validation, re-optimising parameters on the remaining samples each time. Shannon diversity was calculated with the vegan R package from repeated random subsamples, each the size of the lowest read count. TCRdb recomputed clones from the public reads with CATT; identical DNA rows were then combined. None of the V and J calls come from the authors' own analysis; TCRdb made them. Recorded for this sample are about 1,500 delta-chain clones; about 69% of them occurred a single time. The biggest ten clones account for approximately 18% of the sample.

From the cysteine through the phenylalanine, the CDR3 covers 30 amino acids. Of the read, only the CDR3 DNA is kept; its 90 bases are in frame from base 1. Via the germline V gene, CDR1 is TSWWSYY and CDR2 QGS. The sample is drawn from a study of intestinal T cells in coeliac disease (dated by TCRdb to the early 2020s). Regarding the research as a whole: Coeliac patients were found to be much younger than controls, with mean ages of about 15 versus 50 years recorded in the TRG cohort. The TCR-delta (TRD) cohort comprised duodenal biopsies from roughly ten coeliac disease patients and roughly ten non-coeliac controls. A second, larger TCR-gamma (TRG) cohort included duodenal biopsies from 33 coeliac disease patients and more than 20 non-coeliac controls. All coeliac patients in the TRD cohort had raised anti-tissue transglutaminase antibodies, while no controls did. Broad study findings and their caveats: Repeated CDR3 amino acid sequences could not be distinguished from PCR duplicates. In training, clustering based on TRD kmers put every one of the 22 biopsies in the right class, and the leave-one-out accuracy was reported as 91%. Coeliac and control groups differed significantly in age, although an age-split analysis did not yield significant classification. Of approximately 54 biopsies, 51 (about 94%) were correctly classified by TRG clustering, which had a reported leave-one-out accuracy of approximately 87%. FFPE-derived DNA was found to be relatively degraded, and loss of a proportion of TCR sequences in each sample was likely caused by this degradation.

The source of this sequence is a human donor with celiac disease. This sequence uses TRDV1 and TRDJ1, with 10 bases aligning to TRDD3. Sequenced: a duodenal biopsy. The DNA sequence is TGTGCTCTTGGGAAACTTTACAGAGGGGTCGTGTGGTCCCTAGAATCTCTAGCGCTACTGGGGGATCTTAAGGCCGATAAACTCATCTTT. Protein translation: CALGKLYRGVVWSLESLALLGDLKADKLIF.